The 15 T cell receptor beta chains below were found in one sample sequenced in a study of neoadjuvant anti-PD-1 for oral cavity cancer. The time point denotes: after neoadjuvant nivolumab, at surgical resection. Libraries were prepared by immunoSEQ multiplex PCR; TCRdb keeps only in-frame clonotypes and omits some of them. The top ten clones hold roughly 3.4% of a sample with tens of thousands of clones, about 85% of them seen once. Sample: PBMCs, taken after nivolumab (anti-PD-1) treatment. The origin of the receptors is a person aged 35-79 years with oral cavity squamous cell carcinoma.

This chain connects TRBV14 to TRBJ2-1, with D unclear. Trimming left V 4 bases short and J 4 bases short, with 17 bases between. CDR1 is SGHDN, CDR2 FVKESK, per germline. The length of the CDR3 is 16 residues. CDR3 sequence reads: CASSPWSVRRYNEQFF. The CDR3 DNA is TGTGCCAGCAGCCCCTGGTCTGTGAGGCGATACAATGAGCAGTTCTTC.

This chain links TRBV28 with TRBJ1-5; maybe TRBD1 (5 bases). The CDR3 runs to 15 residues. Germline values: CDR1 MDHEN, CDR2 SYDVKM. Trimming took 7 bases from V and 4 from J, leaving 17 bases between them. CDR3 coding DNA: TGTGCCAGCAAACAGCAGGGTGCAAGAAATCAGCCCCAGCATTTT. Its protein product is CASKQQGARNQPQHF. The full variable domain, its missing parts supplied by reference TRBV28 and TRBJ1-5, is DVKVTQSSRYLVKRTGEKVFLECVQDMDHENMFWYRQDPGLGLRLIYFSYDVKMKEKGDIPEGYSVSREKKERFSLILESASTNQTSMYLCASKQQGARNQPQHFGDGTRLSIL.

CDR3 loop: CASSGLAGVYEQYF. The CDR3 DNA reads as TGTGCCAGCAGCGGACTAGCGGGGGTCTACGAGCAGTACTTC. The chain is built from TRBV6-5 and TRBJ2-7; 13 nucleotides agree with TRBD2. Trimming cost V 6 bases and J 3 bases; bases outside gene matches: 2. The CDR3 is made up of 14 amino acids. CDR1 and CDR2 from the germline V gene are MNHEY and SVGAGI.

The genes are TRBV28 and TRBJ2-5; D possibly uses TRBD1 or TRBD2 (5 bases each). This CDR3 comprises 16 residues. Germline-derived CDR1 and CDR2 are MDHEN and SYDVKM. The V gene lost 3 bases and the J gene lost 2 bases, with 16 bases spanning the gap. CDR3 residues: CASSFRGLGVQETQYF. The DNA of the CDR3 is TGTGCCAGCAGTTTTCGGGGCTTGGGGGTTCAAGAGACCCAGTACTTC. The full variable domain, its missing parts supplied by reference TRBV28 and TRBJ2-5, is DVKVTQSSRYLVKRTGEKVFLECVQDMDHENMFWYRQDPGLGLRLIYFSYDVKMKEKGDIPEGYSVSREKKERFSLILESASTNQTSMYLCASSFRGLGVQETQYFGPGTRLLVL.

DNA for the CDR3: TGCGCCAGCACCTCCGGACAGAATAATGAAAAACTGTTTTTT. Encoded protein: CASTSGQNNEKLFF. The chain joins TRBV5-1 to TRBJ1-4; tentatively, D is TRBD1 (6 bases). With 6 bases removed from V and 4 bases from J, the gap between germline ends came to 13 bases. The CDR3 length is 14 residues. Germline V CDR1 and CDR2: SGHRS, YFSETQ.

This clone was recorded a few times. This rearrangement joins TRBV6-6 to TRBJ2-1, with 8 bases lining up with TRBD2. Trimming at V came to 6 bases and at J to 3 bases, leaving 7 bases not matched to a gene. This CDR3 has 15 amino acids. Germline V lookup: CDR1 MNHNY, CDR2 SVGAGI (reference sequence). The CDR3 DNA reads as TGTGCCAGCAGCGAGGTAGCGGGAAGCTACAATGAGCAGTTCTTC. Amino acid sequence: CASSEVAGSYNEQFF.

The chain is built from TRBV7-8 and TRBJ2-1; D is perhaps TRBD2 (6 bases). The V end was cut by 3 bases, the J end by 9 bases, with 9 bases between. The germline V gene has CDR1 SGHVS and CDR2 FQNEAQ. The CDR3 loop spans 12 amino acids. The CDR3 protein is CASSFGTLEQFF. The CDR3 coding sequence is TGTGCCAGCAGCTTCGGGACTCTTGAGCAGTTCTTC.

V usage is TRBV29-1 and J usage is TRBJ1-1, with TRBD1 identical over 9 bases. The CDR3 loop spans 14 amino acids. Losses at the gene ends were 1 base for V and 4 bases for J; bases not matched to a gene: 4. Looked up from germline, CDR1 is SQVTM and CDR2 is ANQGSEA. CDR3 in DNA: TGCAGCGTTGAAGCCGGGACAGGGATCACTGAAGCTTTCTTT. This translates into CSVEAGTGITEAFF.

The chain has TRBV9 and TRBJ1-1, with 8 bases lining up with TRBD1. Germline-derived CDR1 and CDR2 are SGDLS and YYNGEE. The CDR3 is 15 amino acids. V lost 2 bases, J lost 4 bases, and 7 bases stayed unmatched. The CDR3 region is CASSVSSQGATEAFF. In DNA, the CDR3 is TGTGCCAGCAGCGTCTCCTCGCAGGGGGCCACTGAAGCTTTCTTT.

The genes are TRBV5-6 and TRBJ2-1; D may correspond to TRBD1 or TRBD2 (5 bases each). The CDR3 has 12 amino acids. Between the trimmed V and J ends, which lost 5 bases and 9 bases, there was a span of 12 bases. Germline V gene data show CDR1 as SGHDT and CDR2 as YYEEEE. The CDR3 protein is CASRRWGFEQFF. CDR3 bases: TGTGCCAGCAGGCGATGGGGGTTTGAGCAGTTCTTC.

Of note for this clone: At the DNA level, this CDR3 is encoded by other sequences in the same sample as well. The rearrangement joins TRBV6-5 to TRBJ1-2; a possible D gene is TRBD1 (5 bases). Trimming pared 2 bases from V and 7 bases from J, leaving 17 bases between. The germline CDR1 and CDR2 sequences are MNHEY and SVGAGI. The CDR3 contains 15 residues. DNA of the CDR3: TGTGCCAGCAGTTACGTCCGGACATCAACCGGTGGCTACACCTTC. As protein: CASSYVRTSTGGYTF.

CDR3 DNA: TGTGCCAGCAACCCGGGAAGCTCCTACAATGAGCAGTTCTTC. Amino acids: CASNPGSSYNEQFF. The chain carries TRBV9 and TRBJ2-1; D possibly corresponds to TRBD2 (5 bases). The CDR3 runs to 14 residues. Germline V gene lookup returns CDR1 SGDLS and CDR2 YYNGEE. With 6 bases removed from V and 0 bases from J, the gap between germline ends came to 10 bases.

V gene TRBV7-3 combines with J gene TRBJ2-1; 8 nucleotides align to TRBD2. Unmatched junction bases numbered 8, after V lost 5 bases and J lost 5 bases. Germline lookup yields CDR1 SGHTA and CDR2 FQGTGA. CDR3 length equals 15 residues. The CDR3 DNA reads TGTGCCAGCAGCCCCGGGGGGGGGCGAAACAATGAGCAGTTCTTC. Translating it yields CASSPGGGRNNEQFF.

The chain has TRBV5-1 and TRBJ2-3, with 10 bases identical to TRBD2. The CDR3 contains 13 residues. The V segment lost 2 bases and the J segment 8 bases; nucleotides outside the gene matches: 2. Per germline, CDR1 SGHRS and CDR2 YFSETQ. The CDR3 coding sequence is TGCGCCAGCAGCTTTGTAGCGGGAGGTACGCAGTATTTT. Translation: CASSFVAGGTQYF.

The table lists this clone with a count of one. This rearrangement joins TRBV10-3 to TRBJ2-2; a possible D gene is TRBD2 (6 bases). Trimming left V 10 bases short and J 1 base short, with 13 bases between. The CDR3 is 14 amino acids. Germline CDR1 is ENHRY and CDR2 is SYGVKD. The CDR3 here is CATLLGGNTGELFF. Written as DNA, the CDR3 is TGTGCCACCCTCCTCGGGGGGAACACCGGGGAGCTGTTTTTT.